The 7 T cell receptor beta chains below come from one sample, sequenced in a study of cytomegalovirus exposure and HLA in healthy donors. The PCR employed 60 Vbeta primers together with 13 Jbeta primers. The repertoire was sequenced with immunoSEQ multiplex PCR; TCRdb's copy has only in-frame clones and lacks some. The table includes fewer than 200,000 clones, approximately 80% detected once. The material sequenced was PBMCs. Receptor source: a woman aged 18-35 years in good health and CMV-seronegative.

This chain uses TRBV9 with TRBJ2-2; the D is unclear. Germline V gene data show CDR1 as SGDLS and CDR2 as YYNGEE. Trimming removed 0 bases from V and 9 bases from J, with 6 bases in between. This CDR3 region has 12 residues. This CDR3 reads CASSVEKRELFF. The CDR3 bases are TGTGCCAGCAGCGTAGAAAAGCGGGAGCTGTTTTTT. Drawing the rest from reference TRBV9 and TRBJ2-2, the complete variable domain is DSGVTQTPKHLITATGQRVTLRCSPRSGDLSVYWYQQSLDQGLQFLIQYYNGEERAKGNILERFSAQQFPDLHSELNLSSLELGDSALYFCASSVEKRELFFGEGSRLTVL.

The gene calls are TRBV28 and TRBJ1-3; no definite D call. The CDR3 loop spans 16 amino acids. From germline, CDR1 is MDHEN and CDR2 SYDVKM. The V end was cut by 2 bases, the J end by 4 bases, with 15 bases between. The CDR3 bases are TGTGCCAGCAGTTTAACAAGGGAGGGTAAAGGAAACACCATATATTTT. As protein: CASSLTREGKGNTIYF.

This clone was observed once. The chain combines TRBV19 with TRBJ1-4, with 7 bases identical to TRBD1. The CDR3 length is 15 residues. Germline trimming cut 5 bases from V and 5 bases from J; bases unmatched to any gene: 8. The germline V gene has CDR1 LNHDA and CDR2 SQIVND (reference sequence). CDR3: CASSPRDSRNEKLFF. CDR3 sequence (DNA): TGTGCCAGTAGTCCGAGGGACAGCCGCAATGAAAAACTGTTTTTT. Together with reference TRBV19 and TRBJ1-4, the CDR3 gives the full variable domain: DGGITQSPKYLFRKEGQNVTLSCEQNLNHDAMYWYRQDPGQGLRLIYYSQIVNDFQKGDIAEGYSVSREKKESFPLTVTSAQKNPTAFYLCASSPRDSRNEKLFFGSGTQLSVL.

This chain uses TRBV14 with TRBJ1-1; D may be TRBD1 (6 bases). The V end was cut by 5 bases, the J end by 3 bases, with 19 bases between. The germline V gene has CDR1 SGHDN and CDR2 FVKESK. This CDR3 comprises 16 residues. DNA for the CDR3: TGTGCCAGCAGCGGGATTCTCCTGCGGGGGCACACTGAAGCTTTCTTT. Translating it yields CASSGILLRGHTEAFF.

This chain joins TRBV13 and TRBJ2-3; tentative D call: TRBD2 (6 bases). Germline CDR1 reads PRHDT; CDR2 reads FYEKMQ (reference sequence). CDR3 length equals 16 residues. V was cut by 5 bases and J by 1 base, with 16 bases left in between. The CDR3 protein is CASSHPGLGGTDTQYF. CDR3 coding DNA: TGTGCCAGCAGCCACCCGGGACTTGGGGGCACAGATACGCAGTATTTT.

The gene calls are TRBV4-3 and TRBJ1-4, with TRBD1 matching over 10 bases. The CDR3 length is 16 residues. In germline, CDR1 is LGHNA, CDR2 YSLEER. Trimming removed 4 bases from V and 12 bases from J; junction bases left unmatched: 14. The CDR3, as DNA: TGCGCCAGCAGCCGGAAATCCGGGACAGGGGCGATGCAACTGTTTTTT. It yields the protein CASSRKSGTGAMQLFF.

This clone was seen only a few times. The rearrangement uses TRBV5-1 and TRBJ2-1; TRBD2 matches 7 bases. The CDR3 totals 17 residues. The germline V gene has CDR1 SGHRS and CDR2 YFSETQ. V gave up 2 bases and J gave up 6 bases; unmatched junction bases: 14. The CDR3 DNA reads TGCGCCAGCAGCTTCGCAATTAGCGGGCTCAAACCCAATGAGCAGTTCTTC. Its protein is CASSFAISGLKPNEQFF. Full variable domain (remainder filled in from reference TRBV5-1 and TRBJ2-1): KAGVTQTPRYLIKTRGQQVTLSCSPISGHRSVSWYQQTPGQGLQFLFEYFSETQRNKGNFPGRFSGRQFSNSRSEMNVSTLELGDSALYLCASSFAISGLKPNEQFFGPGTRLTVL.